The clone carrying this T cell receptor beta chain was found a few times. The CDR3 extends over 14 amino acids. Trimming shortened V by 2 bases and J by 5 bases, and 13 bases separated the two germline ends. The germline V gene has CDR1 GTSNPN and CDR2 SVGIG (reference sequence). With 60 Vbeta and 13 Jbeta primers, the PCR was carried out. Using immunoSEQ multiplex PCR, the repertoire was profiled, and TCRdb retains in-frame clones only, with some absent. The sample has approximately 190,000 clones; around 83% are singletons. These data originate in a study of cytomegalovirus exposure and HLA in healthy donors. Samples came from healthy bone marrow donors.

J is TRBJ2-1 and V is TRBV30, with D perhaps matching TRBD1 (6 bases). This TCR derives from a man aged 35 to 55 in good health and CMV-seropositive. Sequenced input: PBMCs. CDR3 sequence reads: CAWSQGSPHNEQFF. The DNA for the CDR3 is TGTGCCTGGAGTCAGGGGTCCCCACACAATGAGCAGTTCTTC.